The present entry profiles one T cell receptor beta chain with its context. The CDR3 contains 15 residues. CDR1 and CDR2 (germline): MDHEN, SYDVKM. V lost 6 bases, J lost 1 base, and 15 bases lay in between. The source of the sample is a study of shared clonotypes between healthy human individuals. Study-wide context: Used for every donor were three CD4 naive, three CD4 memory, two CD8 naive and one CD8 memory plate.

Clones were sequenced by immunoSEQ multiplex PCR, and TCRdb holds only the in-frame ones, with some missing. The sample consists of roughly 2.2 million clones, 85% to 95% of them appearing once. The sequence came from a man between 18 and 35 years old in good health. Some clones in this sample may be carry-over from other donors' samples. The rearrangement joins TRBV28 to TRBJ1-2; D unresolved. Input material: naive CD4+ T cells from PBMCs. Subset in this sample: CD45RA+ positively selected. Here the CDR3 DNA reads TGTGCCAGCAGCCCTCCACAGAGGGATAACTATGGCTACACCTTC. This encodes CASSPPQRDNYGYTF.